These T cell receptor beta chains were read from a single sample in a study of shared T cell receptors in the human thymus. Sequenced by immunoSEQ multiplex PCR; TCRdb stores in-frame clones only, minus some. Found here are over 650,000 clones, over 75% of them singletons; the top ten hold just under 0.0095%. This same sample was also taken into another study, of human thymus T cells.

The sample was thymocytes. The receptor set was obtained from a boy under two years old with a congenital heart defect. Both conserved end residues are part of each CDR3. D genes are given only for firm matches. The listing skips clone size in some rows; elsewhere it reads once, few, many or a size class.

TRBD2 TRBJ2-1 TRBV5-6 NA TGTGCCAGCAGCCCCACTGGGGGTGGCGGGGGGACCAATGTTAAGCAGTTCTTC CASSPTGGGGGTNVKQFF
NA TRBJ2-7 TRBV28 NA TGTGCCAGCAGTTCACCTCGGTGGGGGCAAAGCTACGAGCAGTACTTC CASSSPRWGQSYEQYF
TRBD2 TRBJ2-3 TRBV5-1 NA TGCGCCAGCAGCTTGAGCGGACTAGCGGGAGCAGATACGCAGTATTTT CASSLSGLAGADTQYF
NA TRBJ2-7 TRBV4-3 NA TGCGCCAGCAGCCAAGATGTACAGACCTACGAGCAGTACTTC CASSQDVQTYEQYF
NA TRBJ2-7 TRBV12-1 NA TGTGCCAGCAGCGTTAACGCGCGGGAGTACGAGCAGTACTTC CASSVNAREYEQYF
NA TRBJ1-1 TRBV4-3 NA TGCGCCAGCAGTCCTGTGGCGAACACTGAAGCTTTCTTT CASSPVANTEAFF
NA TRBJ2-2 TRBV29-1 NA TGCAGCGTTGAAGGGGGGGCCGGGGAGCTGTTTTTT CSVEGGAGELFF
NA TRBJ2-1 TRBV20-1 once TGCAGTGCTACCCTAACCAATGAGCAGTTCTTC CSATLTNEQFF
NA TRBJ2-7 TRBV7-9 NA TGTGCCAGCAGCCCCTCTGGACACTGCTACGAGCAGTACTTC CASSPSGHCYEQYF
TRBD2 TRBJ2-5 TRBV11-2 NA TGTGCCAGCACCCCACCGGAGGGCGCTAGCGGACAAGAGACCCAGTACTTC CASTPPEGASGQETQYF
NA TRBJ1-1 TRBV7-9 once TGTGCCAGCAGCTTAAGAGGCGTTTATAACGCTTTCTTT CASSLRGVYNAFF
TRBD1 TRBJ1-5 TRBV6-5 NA TGTGCCAGCAGTCAGACAGGGGGCAATCAGCCCCAGCATTTT CASSQTGGNQPQHF
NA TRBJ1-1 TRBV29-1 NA TGCAGCGTTGGGCAGAACACTGAAGCTTTCTTT CSVGQNTEAFF
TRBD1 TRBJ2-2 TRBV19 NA TGTGCCAGTGGCTTAAAGGGACAGGGGAACACCGGGGAGCTGTTTTTT CASGLKGQGNTGELFF
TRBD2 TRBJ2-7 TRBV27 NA TGTGCCAGCAGTTATGGGGGGGAGAGTAGCGGGGATCACTACGAGCAGTACTTC CASSYGGESSGDHYEQYF
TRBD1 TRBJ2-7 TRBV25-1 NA TGTGCCACCGGGACAGAATCCTACGAGCAGTACTTC CATGTESYEQYF
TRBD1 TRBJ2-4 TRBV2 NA TGTGCCAGCAGTAGAAGGGACAGGGCTGTTAGGAACATTCAGTACTTC CASSRRDRAVRNIQYF
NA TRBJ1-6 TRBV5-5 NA TGTGCCAGCAGCTTACAGGGAAATTCACCCCTCCACTTT CASSLQGNSPLHF
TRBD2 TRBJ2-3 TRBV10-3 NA TGTGCCATCAGTGAGTCGGCAATAGGTGGGAGGGCCTTAACAGATACGCAGTATTTT CAISESAIGGRALTDTQYF
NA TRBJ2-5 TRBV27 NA TGTGCCAGCAGGGTAGCGAATCAAGAGACCCAGTACTTC CASRVANQETQYF
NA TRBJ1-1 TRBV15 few TGTGCCACCAGCAGAAGACAGAACACTGAAGCTTTCTTT CATSRRQNTEAFF
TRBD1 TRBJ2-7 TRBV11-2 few TGTGCCAGCAGCCCAAGGGACAGGGGATGGGAGCAGTACTTC CASSPRDRGWEQYF
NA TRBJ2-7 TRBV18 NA TGTGCCAGCTCCCTTGCTAAGACACCATCCTACGAGCAGTACTTC CASSLAKTPSYEQYF
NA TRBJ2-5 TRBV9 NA TGTGCCAGCAGCCCTCAGGGAAGTCGGAACCAAGAGACCCAGTACTTC CASSPQGSRNQETQYF
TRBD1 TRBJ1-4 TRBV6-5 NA TGTGCCAGCAGACAGGGGGATGAAAAACTGTTTTTT CASRQGDEKLFF
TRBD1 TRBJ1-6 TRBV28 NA TGTGCCAGCAGTACATCCCCTCCTTCGGGGCGGGGACAGGAGAATTCACCCCTCCACTTT CASSTSPPSGRGQENSPLHF
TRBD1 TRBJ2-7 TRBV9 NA TGTGCCAGCAGCACGACAGGGGGAAAGAAGAAAGACGAGCAGTACTTC CASSTTGGKKKDEQYF
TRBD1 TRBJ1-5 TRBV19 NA TGTGCCAGTAGTGGACGACAGGGTATCAATCAGCCCCAGCATTTT CASSGRQGINQPQHF
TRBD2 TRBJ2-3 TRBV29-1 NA TGCAGCGTATTTGGCGGGGGGAGCACAGATACGCAGTATTTT CSVFGGGSTDTQYF
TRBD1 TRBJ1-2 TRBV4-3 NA TGCGCCAGCAGCCAAGATGGCCGGGACAGGGGATCAAATACTGGGGGCTACACCTTC CASSQDGRDRGSNTGGYTF
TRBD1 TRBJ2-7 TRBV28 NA TGTGCCAGCAGTCCCAGGGACAGTGATTACGAGCAGTACTTC CASSPRDSDYEQYF
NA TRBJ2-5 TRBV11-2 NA TGTGCCAGCAGCTTAGTTCAGGAGACCCAGTACTTC CASSLVQETQYF
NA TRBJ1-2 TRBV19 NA TGTGCCAGTAGTCATGGACATTTCTATGGCTACACCTTC CASSHGHFYGYTF
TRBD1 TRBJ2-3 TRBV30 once TGTGCCTGGAGTCCCCGGGACAGGGGACGGGATACGCAGTATTTT CAWSPRDRGRDTQYF
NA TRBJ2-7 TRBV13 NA TGTGCCAGCAGCTCTGGACTGGCCTACGACGAGCAGTACTTC CASSSGLAYDEQYF
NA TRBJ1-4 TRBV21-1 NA TGTGCCAGCAGGCGCGCCGGGGTGGGTAAGCATGAAAAACTGTTTTTT CASRRAGVGKHEKLFF
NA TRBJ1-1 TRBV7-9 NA TGTGCCAGCAGCTTAGGGGGGGGCACTGAAGCTTTCTTT CASSLGGGTEAFF
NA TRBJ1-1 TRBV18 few TGTGCCAGCTCACCAGGACTGGAGAACACTGAAGCTTTCTTT CASSPGLENTEAFF
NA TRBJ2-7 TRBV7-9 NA TGTGCCAGCAGCTTAGGGGGCGCTCCCTACGAGCAGTACTTC CASSLGGAPYEQYF
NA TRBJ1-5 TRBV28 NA TGTGCCAGCAGTTTAACCCCGGGAGGGTATGGCAATCAGCCCCAGCATTTT CASSLTPGGYGNQPQHF
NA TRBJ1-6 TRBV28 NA TGTGCCAGCAAACGACAGGAACGCTCCTATAATTCACCCCTCCACTTT CASKRQERSYNSPLHF
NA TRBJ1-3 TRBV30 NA TGTGCCCATCGCGAGGGTTCTGGAAACACCATATATTTT CAHREGSGNTIYF
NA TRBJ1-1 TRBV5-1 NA TGCGCCAGCAGCTTGGGTACAGGGAAGACTGAAGCTTTCTTT CASSLGTGKTEAFF
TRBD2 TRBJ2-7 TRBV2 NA TGTGCCAGCAGGGATAGGGGGACTAGCGGGCACAAATTCTGCGAGCAGTACTTC CASRDRGTSGHKFCEQYF
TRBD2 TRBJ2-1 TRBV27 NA TGTGCCAGCAGTTTATGGACTAGCGGGATCGATGAGCAGTTCTTC CASSLWTSGIDEQFF
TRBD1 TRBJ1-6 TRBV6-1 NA TGTGCCAGCAGCCCCCTCGACAGGGACGGGTCACCCCTCCACTTT CASSPLDRDGSPLHF
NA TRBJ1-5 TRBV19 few TGTGCCAGTAGTCGAATGGACAGCCTTAATCAGCCCCAGCATTTT CASSRMDSLNQPQHF
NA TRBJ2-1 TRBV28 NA TGTGCCAGCAGTTTATATCGCCAGGGAGGCGGCAATGAGCAGTTCTTC CASSLYRQGGGNEQFF
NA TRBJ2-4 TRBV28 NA TGTGCCAGCAGTTTGCGGGGGCTGGCCAAAAACATTCAGTACTTC CASSLRGLAKNIQYF
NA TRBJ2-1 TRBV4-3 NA TGCGCCAGCAGCCAAGAGTTCCTAGCGTCGAGCTCCTACAATGAGCAGTTCTTC CASSQEFLASSSYNEQFF